This TCR beta chain was recorded in a study of response to subunit inactivated influenza vaccine. Study results and limitations: Each seasonal influenza vaccination, the authors suggested, recruits few new T cells.

The sample holds many counts of this clonotype. Antigen specificity is unknown. TCRdb passed the RT-PCR reads through MiXCR, listing each CDR3 protein once. The sample shows around 490,000 distinct CDR3 sequences, roughly 8.2% of them seen only once. CDR3 length equals 14 residues. V trimming: 1 base; J trimming: 4 bases; junction bases outside the gene matches: 2. Germline V lookup: CDR1 SGHTA, CDR2 FQGNSA. The material sequenced was PBMCs from blood, taken 23 to 25 months after vaccination. The gene calls are TRBV7-2 and TRBJ2-5; 8 bases line up with TRBD1. This receptor was obtained from a man aged 50-75 years who received an inactivated influenza vaccine. The CDR3 protein is CASSLDRGTETQYF. The CDR3 coding sequence is TGTGCCAGCAGCTTAGACAGGGGGACAGAGACCCAGTACTTC.